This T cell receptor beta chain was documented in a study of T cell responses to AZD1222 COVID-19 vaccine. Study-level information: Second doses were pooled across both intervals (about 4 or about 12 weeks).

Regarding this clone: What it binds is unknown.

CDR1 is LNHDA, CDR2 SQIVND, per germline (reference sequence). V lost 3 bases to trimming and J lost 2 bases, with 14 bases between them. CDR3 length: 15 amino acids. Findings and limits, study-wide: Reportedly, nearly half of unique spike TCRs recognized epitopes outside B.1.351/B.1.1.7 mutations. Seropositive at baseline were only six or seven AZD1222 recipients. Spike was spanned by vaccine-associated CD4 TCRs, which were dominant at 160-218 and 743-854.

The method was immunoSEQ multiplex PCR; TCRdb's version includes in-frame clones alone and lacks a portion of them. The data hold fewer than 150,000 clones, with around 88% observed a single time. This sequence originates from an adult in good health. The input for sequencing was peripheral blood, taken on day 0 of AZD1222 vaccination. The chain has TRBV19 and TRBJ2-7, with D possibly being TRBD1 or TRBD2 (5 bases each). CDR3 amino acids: CASSIRGAGTYEQYF. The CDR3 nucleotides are TGTGCCAGTAGTATTCGAGGGGCAGGAACCTACGAGCAGTACTTC. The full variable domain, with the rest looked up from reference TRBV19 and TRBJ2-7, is DGGITQSPKYLFRKEGQNVTLSCEQNLNHDAMYWYRQDPGQGLRLIYYSQIVNDFQKGDIAEGYSVSREKKESFPLTVTSAQKNPTAFYLCASSIRGAGTYEQYFGPGTRLTVT.